The text below deals with one TCR beta chain. Its target is not known. The CDR3 contains 14 residues. V shed 5 bases, J shed 3 bases, and the junction held 4 bases outside the gene matches. Germline-derived CDR1 and CDR2 are SGHTA and FQGNSA. Naive CD8 cells comprised CD45RO-negative, CCR7-positively selected cells, excluding terminally differentiated effector memory CD45RA+ cells. The entry originates in a study of shared clonotypes between healthy human individuals. Broader study findings: Non-shared clonotypes had lower generation probabilities than those shared by all four donors.

Genomic DNA from each subset was divided evenly over several immunoSEQ plates. TCRdb's table, derived via immunoSEQ multiplex PCR, lists solely in-frame clones and lacks some. The sample lists about 2.2 million clones; around 93% were seen once. The chain is built from TRBV7-2 and TRBJ2-5; TRBD1 agrees at 9 bases. This clonotype originated in a young man in good health. Some clones in this sample may be carry-over from other donors' samples. Sequencing used naive CD8+ T cells from PBMCs. The CDR3 nucleotides are TGTGCCAGCAGCATTTGGACAGGGGAAGAGACCCAGTACTTC. Amino acids: CASSIWTGEETQYF.